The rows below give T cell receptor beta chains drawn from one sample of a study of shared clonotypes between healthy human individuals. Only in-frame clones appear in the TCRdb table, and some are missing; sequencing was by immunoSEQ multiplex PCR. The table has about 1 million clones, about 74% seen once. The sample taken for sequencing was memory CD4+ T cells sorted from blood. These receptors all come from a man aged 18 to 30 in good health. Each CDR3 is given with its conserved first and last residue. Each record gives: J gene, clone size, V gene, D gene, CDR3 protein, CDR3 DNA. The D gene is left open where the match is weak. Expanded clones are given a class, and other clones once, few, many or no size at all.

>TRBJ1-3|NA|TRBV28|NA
CASSSRGSSGNTIYF
TGTGCCAGCAGTTCCCGAGGGAGCTCTGGAAACACCATATATTTT
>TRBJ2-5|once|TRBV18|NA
CASSPPPGETQYF
TGTGCCAGCTCACCACCCCCAGGAGAGACCCAGTACTTC
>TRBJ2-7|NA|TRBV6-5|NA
CASSRDTYEQYF
TGTGCCAGCAGTCGGGACACCTACGAGCAGTACTTC
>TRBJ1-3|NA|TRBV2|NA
CASSVGGRNTIYF
TGTGCCAGCAGTGTAGGGGGTAGAAACACCATATATTTT
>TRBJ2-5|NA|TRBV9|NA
CASSNSPHGETQYF
TGTGCCAGCAGCAATTCACCCCACGGGGAGACCCAGTACTTC
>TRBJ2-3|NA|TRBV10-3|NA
CAISESSGSTDTQYF
TGTGCCATCAGTGAGTCTAGCGGAAGCACAGATACGCAGTATTTT
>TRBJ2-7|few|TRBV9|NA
CASSPHPAAYEQYF
TGTGCCAGCAGCCCCCACCCCGCGGCCTACGAGCAGTACTTC
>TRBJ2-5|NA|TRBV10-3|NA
CAISGKVGTPQETQYF
TGTGCCATCAGTGGAAAGGTGGGGACGCCCCAAGAGACCCAGTACTTC
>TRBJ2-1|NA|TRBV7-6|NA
CASSFESVGKQFF
TGTGCCAGCAGCTTTGAGTCCGTCGGGAAGCAGTTCTTC
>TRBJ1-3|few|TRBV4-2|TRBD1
CASSQDPDRSSSGNTIYF
TGTGCCAGCAGCCAAGATCCGGACAGGTCCAGCTCTGGAAACACCATATATTTT
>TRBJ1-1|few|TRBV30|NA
CAWSQQINTEAFF
TGTGCCTGGAGTCAGCAGATTAACACTGAAGCTTTCTTT
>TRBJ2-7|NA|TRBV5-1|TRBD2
CASSLAASGHEQYF
TGCGCCAGCAGCTTGGCGGCTAGCGGGCACGAGCAGTACTTC
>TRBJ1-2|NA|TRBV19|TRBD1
CASSPSPGQGRYGYTF
TGTGCCAGTAGTCCATCCCCCGGACAGGGGAGGTATGGCTACACCTTC
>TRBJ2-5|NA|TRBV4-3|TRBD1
CASSQGDRDQETQYF
TGCGCCAGCAGCCAAGGTGACAGGGACCAAGAGACCCAGTACTTC
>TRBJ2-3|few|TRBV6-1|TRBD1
CASSEWQGATSDTQYF
TGTGCCAGCAGTGAATGGCAGGGGGCAACATCAGATACGCAGTATTTT
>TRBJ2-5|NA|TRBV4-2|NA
CASSQDANKVPGGGQGTQYF
TGTGCCAGCAGCCAAGATGCCAATAAGGTGCCTGGGGGCGGCCAAGGGACCCAGTACTTC
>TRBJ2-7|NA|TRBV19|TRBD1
CASSISPGQGYEQYF
TGTGCCAGTAGTATATCCCCGGGACAGGGCTACGAGCAGTACTTC
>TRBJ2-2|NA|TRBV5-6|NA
CASSGGMAGELFF
TGTGCCAGCAGCGGGGGAATGGCCGGGGAGCTGTTTTTT
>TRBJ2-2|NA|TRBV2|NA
CASSYTGELFF
TGTGCCAGCAGCTACACCGGGGAGCTGTTTTTT
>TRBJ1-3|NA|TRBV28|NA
CASSLRGLSGNTIYF
TGTGCCAGCAGTTTGAGGGGTCTCTCTGGAAACACCATATATTTT
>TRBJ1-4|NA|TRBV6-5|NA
CASTSGGENEKLFF
TGTGCCAGCACCTCCGGGGGCGAAAATGAAAAACTGTTTTTT
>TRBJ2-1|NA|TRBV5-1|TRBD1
CASSLGQSNEQFF
TGCGCCAGCAGCCTGGGACAGAGCAATGAGCAGTTCTTC
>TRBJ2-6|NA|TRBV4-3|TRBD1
CASSHSGPGTGGSGANVLTF
TGCGCCAGCAGCCATTCAGGGCCGGGGACAGGGGGCTCTGGGGCCAACGTCCTGACTTTC
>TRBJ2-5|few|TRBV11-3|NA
CASSLRDKETQYF
TGTGCCAGCAGCTTAAGGGATAAGGAGACCCAGTACTTC
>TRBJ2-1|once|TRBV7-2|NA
CASSFPNGNEQFF
TGTGCCAGCAGCTTCCCGAATGGGAATGAGCAGTTCTTC
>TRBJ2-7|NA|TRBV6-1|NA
CASSEQGSPRNEQYF
TGTGCCAGCAGTGAACAGGGTAGCCCCAGGAACGAGCAGTACTTC
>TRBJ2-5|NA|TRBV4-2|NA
CASSQDGRETQYF
TGTGCCAGCAGCCAAGATGGGAGGGAGACCCAGTACTTC
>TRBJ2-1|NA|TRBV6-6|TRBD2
CASSGLAGGLVNEQFF
TGTGCCAGCAGTGGACTAGCGGGGGGGCTGGTTAATGAGCAGTTCTTC
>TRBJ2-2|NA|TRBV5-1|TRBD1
CASSREGQGATGELFF
TGCGCCAGCAGCCGGGAGGGACAGGGGGCGACCGGGGAGCTGTTTTTT
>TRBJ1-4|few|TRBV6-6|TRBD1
CASSWGQAPVVMFF
TGTGCCAGCAGTTGGGGACAGGCGCCTGTGGTGATGTTTTTT
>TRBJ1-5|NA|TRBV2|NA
CASRAQSGGGQPQHF
TGTGCCAGCAGGGCCCAATCCGGGGGAGGGCAGCCCCAGCATTTT
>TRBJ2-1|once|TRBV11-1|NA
CASSLSSGNNEQFF
TGTGCCAGCAGCTTAAGCAGTGGGAATAATGAGCAGTTCTTC
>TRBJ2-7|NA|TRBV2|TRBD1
CASRGDRGEQYF
TGTGCCAGCAGGGGGGACAGGGGTGAGCAGTACTTC
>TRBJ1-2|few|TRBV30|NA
CALGPGSTF
TGTGCCTTAGGGCCAGGGAGCACCTTC
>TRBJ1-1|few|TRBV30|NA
CAWSRDGNTEAFF
TGTGCCTGGAGTAGGGACGGGAACACTGAAGCTTTCTTT
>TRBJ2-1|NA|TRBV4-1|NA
CASSQEGLNEQFF
TGCGCCAGCAGCCAAGAAGGGCTAAATGAGCAGTTCTTC
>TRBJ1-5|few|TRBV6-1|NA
CASRTREGPASPQHF
TGTGCCAGCCGAACACGAGAAGGGCCAGCTTCGCCCCAGCATTTT
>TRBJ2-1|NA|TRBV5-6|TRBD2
CASSWGLAGSNEQFF
TGTGCCAGCAGTTGGGGACTAGCGGGATCCAATGAGCAGTTCTTC
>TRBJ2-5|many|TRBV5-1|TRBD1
CASSLDRGQTQYF
TGCGCCAGCAGCTTGGACAGGGGGCAGACCCAGTACTTC
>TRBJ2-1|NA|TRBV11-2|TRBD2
CASSLRLAGGPPYNEQFF
TGTGCCAGCAGCTTAAGACTAGCGGGAGGGCCCCCCTACAATGAGCAGTTCTTC
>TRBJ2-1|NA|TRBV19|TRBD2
CASRLSGGGPNEQFF
TGTGCCAGTAGGTTAAGCGGGGGGGGCCCGAATGAGCAGTTCTTC
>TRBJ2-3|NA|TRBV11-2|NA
CASSLGTGGTDTQYF
TGTGCCAGCAGCTTAGGTACAGGAGGGACAGATACGCAGTATTTT
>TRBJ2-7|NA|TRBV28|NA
CASSLGGAFSYEQYF
TGTGCCAGCAGTTTGGGCGGAGCTTTCTCCTACGAGCAGTACTTC
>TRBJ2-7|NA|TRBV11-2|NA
CASSFVQGRTYEQYF
TGTGCCAGCAGCTTTGTCCAGGGGCGAACCTACGAGCAGTACTTC
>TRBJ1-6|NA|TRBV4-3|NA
CASSQNPGQYNSPLHF
TGCGCCAGCAGCCAGAATCCGGGACAATATAATTCACCCCTCCACTTT
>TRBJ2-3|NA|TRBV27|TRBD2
CASSLMGHTGAGTDTQYF
TGTGCCAGCAGTTTAATGGGTCATACGGGAGCGGGGACAGATACGCAGTATTTT
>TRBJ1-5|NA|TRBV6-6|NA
CASSYSTTLPPQHF
TGTGCCAGCAGTTACTCGACTACACTCCCGCCCCAGCATTTT
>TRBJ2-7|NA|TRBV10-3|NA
CAISNQGRDEQYF
TGTGCCATCAGTAACCAGGGTCGGGACGAGCAGTACTTC
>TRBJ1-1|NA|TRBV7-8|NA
CASSFSRDWNTEAFF
TGTGCCAGCAGCTTCTCCCGGGACTGGAACACTGAAGCTTTCTTT
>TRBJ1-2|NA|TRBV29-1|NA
CSARGRNYGYTF
TGCAGCGCTCGGGGACGGAACTATGGCTACACCTTC
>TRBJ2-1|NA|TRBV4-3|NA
CASSQAERPFYNEQFF
TGCGCCAGCAGCCAGGCCGAGCGGCCGTTCTACAATGAGCAGTTCTTC
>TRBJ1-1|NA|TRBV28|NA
CASSFMRGGASVRGF
TGTGCCAGCAGTTTTATGAGGGGCGGCGCAAGCGTGCGGGGCTTT
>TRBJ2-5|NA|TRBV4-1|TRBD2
CASSPGLAGVLGETQYF
TGCGCCAGCAGCCCGGGACTAGCGGGAGTTCTGGGGGAGACCCAGTACTTC
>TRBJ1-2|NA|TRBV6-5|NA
CATSTLGRAGYTF
TGTGCCACCAGCACCCTTGGTCGAGCAGGCTACACCTTC
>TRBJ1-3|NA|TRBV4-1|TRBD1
CASSLTGPGNTIYF
TGCGCCAGCAGTCTGACAGGGCCTGGAAACACCATATATTTT